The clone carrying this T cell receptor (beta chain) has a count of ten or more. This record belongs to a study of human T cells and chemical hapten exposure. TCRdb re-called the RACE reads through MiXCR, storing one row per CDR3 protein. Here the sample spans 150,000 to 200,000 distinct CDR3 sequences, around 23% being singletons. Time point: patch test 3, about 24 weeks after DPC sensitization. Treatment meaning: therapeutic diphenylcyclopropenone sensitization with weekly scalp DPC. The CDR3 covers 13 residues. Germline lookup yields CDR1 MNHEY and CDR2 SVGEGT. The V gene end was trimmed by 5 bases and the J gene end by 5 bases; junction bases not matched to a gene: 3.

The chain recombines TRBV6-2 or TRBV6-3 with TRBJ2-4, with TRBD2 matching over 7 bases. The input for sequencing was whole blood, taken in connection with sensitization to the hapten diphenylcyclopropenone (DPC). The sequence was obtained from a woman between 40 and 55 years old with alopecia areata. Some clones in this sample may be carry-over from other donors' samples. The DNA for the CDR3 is TGTGCCAGCAGTCGGGGGGTGCAAAACATTCAGTACTTC. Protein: CASSRGVQNIQYF.